Presented here are 17 T cell receptor beta chains from one specimen sequenced in a study of molecular identifiers for immune sequencing clone quantification. TCRdb independently ran MiXCR on the PCR reads; one entry per CDR3 protein. The sample lists about 640,000 distinct CDR3 sequences, nearly 20% seen once, with around 0.86% in the top ten. The sample was naive CD8+ T cells from blood, with Jurkat cell RNA spiked in. The sample's subset: FACS-sorted CD8+CD4-CCR7+CD45RA+ naive T cells. These receptors were collected from a human donor in good health. Some libraries in this study had Jurkat cell RNA spiked in.

In this sample, this clonotype turned up many times. The chain recombines TRBV28 with TRBJ2-7; tentatively, D is TRBD2 (6 bases). The CDR3 runs 15 residues. With 2 bases removed from V and 0 bases from J, the gap between germline ends came to 11 bases. Germline assignment: CDR1 MDHEN and CDR2 SYDVKM. DNA for the CDR3: TGTGCCAGCAGTTTAGGACTACCAAGCTCCTACGAGCAGTACTTC. Residues: CASSLGLPSSYEQYF.

Worth noting for this clonotype: Just one base apart from a much larger clone, this may be a read error. V and J are TRBV20-1 and TRBJ2-3; 9 nucleotides agree with TRBD2. Germline-derived CDR1 and CDR2 are DFQATT and SNEGSKA (reference sequence). CDR3 length: 17 amino acids. DNA for the CDR3: TGCGGTGCCGATCACTGGCAGCGGGGGGCATCCAGCGATACGCAGTATTTT. This codes for CGADHWQRGASSDTQYF.

The chain uses TRBV6-5 and TRBJ1-1; 9 nucleotides line up with TRBD1. This CDR3 has 14 residues. Germline V gene lookup returns CDR1 MNHEY and CDR2 SVGAGI. J gave up 5 bases and V 7 bases, and 8 bases lay outside the gene matches. The CDR3 loop is CASTLQGASTEAFF. CDR3 bases: TGTGCCAGCACCTTACAGGGGGCAAGTACTGAAGCTTTCTTT.

Only a few counts were recorded for this clonotype. V is TRBV3-1 and J is TRBJ2-5; possibly TRBD2 for D (6 bases). The germline gives CDR1 LGHDT, CDR2 YNNKEL (reference sequence). The germline V and J ends were trimmed by 2 bases and 4 bases, with 23 bases remaining between them. The CDR3 has 18 amino acids. CDR3 residues: CASSQFLGPGVAPETQYF. CDR3 nucleotides: TGTGCCAGCAGCCAATTTTTGGGGCCGGGAGTTGCCCCAGAGACCCAGTACTTC.

This clonotype was detected many times. The junction shows a germline mismatch at one end, possibly a read error. The V call is TRBV7-8, the J call TRBJ2-3, with D perhaps matching TRBD1 or TRBD2 (5 bases each). Germline assignment: CDR1 SGHVS and CDR2 FQNEAQ. The CDR3 covers 15 residues. CDR3 loop: CASSLAGYGTDTQYF. For the CDR3, the DNA is TGTGCCAGCAGCCTAGCAGGGTATGGCACAGATACGCAGTATTTT.

This clonotype turned up a few times. The J gene is TRBJ2-5, the V gene TRBV3-1; D might be TRBD1 (6 bases). V was pared by 6 bases and J by 3 bases, with 32 bases between. This CDR3 has 20 amino acids. Germline CDR1 and CDR2: LGHDT and YNNKEL (reference sequence). CDR3 coding DNA: TGTGCCAGCAGTAAAAACCCCCCTCCTAGGACAGTAAGCCTAGAAGAGACCCAGTACTTC. It specifies CASSKNPPPRTVSLEETQYF.

This clonotype was counted only a few times. This sequence joins TRBV6-5 and TRBJ1-1, with 9 bases aligning to TRBD1. V was pared by 0 bases and J by 8 bases, with 7 bases of the junction left unmatched. This CDR3 region has 15 residues. Germline CDR1 MNHEY, CDR2 SVGAGI. CDR3 sequence (DNA): TGTGCCAGCAGTTACTCGATCAGGACAGGGGCAGAAGCTTTCTTT. Translating it yields CASSYSIRTGAEAFF.

This clonotype was observed many times. The chain recombines TRBV4-3 with TRBJ2-7; perhaps TRBD2 as D (5 bases). CDR3 size: 15 residues. V was cut by 0 bases and J by 3 bases, with 12 bases left in between. Germline V gene sequence: CDR1 LGHNA, CDR2 YSLEER. The CDR3 is CASSQDRTEVYEQYF. The CDR3 DNA sequence: TGCGCCAGCAGCCAAGATCGAACGGAGGTCTACGAGCAGTACTTC.

This clonotype was counted ten times or more. CDR3 in DNA: TGTGCCAGCAGCTTAGCGCGCCGCGGGGGGGGGTACGAGCAGTACTTC. This codes for CASSLARRGGGYEQYF. This sequence joins TRBV7-2 and TRBJ2-7; 9 bases map to TRBD2. V trimming: 0 bases; J trimming: 4 bases; junction bases outside the gene matches: 7. The CDR3 is made up of 16 amino acids. Germline CDR1 SGHTA, CDR2 FQGNSA.

Ten or more counts support this clonotype. V and J are TRBV4-3 and TRBJ2-7; tentative D call: TRBD2 (5 bases). The CDR3 runs 16 residues. From germline, CDR1 is LGHNA and CDR2 YSLEER. V lost 0 bases and J 3 bases, leaving 15 bases between the germline ends. CDR3 residues: CASSQEVSAVNYEQYF. The CDR3 DNA reads TGCGCCAGCAGCCAAGAAGTTAGCGCGGTGAACTACGAGCAGTACTTC.

The chain links TRBV20-1 to TRBJ2-3; 13 nucleotides agree with TRBD2. The CDR3 has 15 amino acids. V shed 6 bases and J 5 bases; nucleotides not matched to a gene: 8. CDR1 and CDR2 from the germline V gene are DFQATT and SNEGSKA (reference sequence). The CDR3 DNA reads TGCAGTGCCCCCGGGACTAGCGGGACCCTAGATACGCAGTATTTT. Translating gives CSAPGTSGTLDTQYF.

The V call is TRBV6-6, the J call TRBJ1-2; the match to TRBD1 covers 11 bases. V shed 5 bases and J 8 bases; nucleotides not matched to a gene: 10. Germline V gene sequence: CDR1 MNHNY, CDR2 SVGAGI (reference sequence). The CDR3 extends over 15 amino acids. The CDR3 nucleotides are TGTGCCAGCAGTCCCCACCGGGACAGGGGGGACGGCTACACCTTC. This gives the protein CASSPHRDRGDGYTF.

This clonotype was detected a few times. V and J are TRBV20-1 and TRBJ2-7; TRBD1 aligns across 9 bases. The CDR3 loop spans 15 amino acids. Germline-derived CDR1 and CDR2 are DFQATT and SNEGSKA (reference sequence). J was trimmed by 2 bases and V by 6 bases; bases with no gene match: 11. The CDR3 sequence: CSARPVGTGTYEQYF. The DNA of the CDR3 is TGCAGTGCAAGACCCGTTGGGACAGGGACCTACGAGCAGTACTTC.

There are many counts of this clonotype. The gene calls are TRBV12-3 or TRBV12-4 and TRBJ2-1; TRBD2 aligns across 12 bases. CDR3 size: 18 residues. V trimming: 4 bases; J trimming: 8 bases; junction bases outside the gene matches: 15. The CDR3 loop is CASSSPPGLAGGPHEQFF. The DNA of the CDR3 is TGTGCCAGCAGTTCCCCACCCGGTCTAGCGGGGGGGCCTCATGAGCAGTTCTTC.

This clonotype was seen a few times. J is TRBJ2-5 and V is TRBV19; 10 bases fit TRBD2. The length of the CDR3 is 17 residues. The germline V gene encodes CDR1 LNHDA and CDR2 SQIVND (reference sequence). V shed 2 bases, J shed 5 bases, and the junction held 11 bases outside the gene matches. Here the CDR3 reads CASSIRLAGAVYETQYF. In DNA, the CDR3 is TGTGCCAGTAGTATAAGGCTAGCGGGAGCTGTTTATGAGACCCAGTACTTC.

This clonotype has a count of ten or more. The rearrangement links TRBV14 to TRBJ1-1; D gene ambiguous. The V end was cut by 4 bases, the J end by 3 bases, with 12 bases between. CDR1 is SGHDN and CDR2 is FVKESK in the germline V gene. The CDR3 runs 14 residues. The CDR3 bases are TGTGCCAGCAGCCTACCTACAGACTACACTGAAGCTTTCTTT. Its translation is CASSLPTDYTEAFF.

This sequence joins TRBV9 and TRBJ2-5; D is tentatively TRBD1 or TRBD2 (5 bases each). The V gene's germline CDR1 is SGDLS and CDR2 YYNGEE. The CDR3 is made up of 15 amino acids. Trimming removed 2 bases at V and 0 bases at J, with 11 bases between. The CDR3 here is CASSVGTSNQETQYF. CDR3 DNA: TGTGCCAGCAGCGTCGGGACGTCCAACCAAGAGACCCAGTACTTC.